This passage covers 11 T cell receptor beta chains from one sample sequenced in a study of T cell changes during pregnancy in multiple sclerosis. Method: immunoSEQ multiplex PCR; TCRdb's copy keeps in-frame clones and lacks some. The sample has roughly 39,000 clones, about 91% seen once. The sample consisted of CD8+ T cells from peripheral blood mononuclear cells, taken after pregnancy. These receptors were obtained from a female donor with multiple sclerosis, enrolled in a pregnancy study.

The chain carries TRBV7-9 and TRBJ1-4; D not certain. V was trimmed by 3 bases and J by 3 bases, leaving 11 bases between them. Germline V gene data show CDR1 as SEHNR and CDR2 as FQNEAQ (reference sequence). This CDR3 is 15 amino acids long. The DNA of the CDR3 is TGTGCCAGCAGCTTGGACGGGAGAGCTAATGAAAAACTGTTTTTT. This gives the protein CASSLDGRANEKLFF.

This clone showed up just a few times. The gene calls are TRBV27 and TRBJ1-2; 11 bases are shared with TRBD1. Unmatched junction bases numbered 8, after V lost 5 bases and J lost 3 bases. There are 16 residues in the CDR3. Germline CDR1 MNHEY, CDR2 SMNVEV (reference sequence). CDR3 DNA sequence: TGTGCCAGCAGTCCCGGACAGGGGGCAGGGTACTATGGCTACACCTTC. Protein: CASSPGQGAGYYGYTF.

The chain is built from TRBV7-9 and TRBJ1-5; no reliable D call. Trimming took off 2 bases at V and 4 bases at J, with 3 bases between the two ends. The germline V gene encodes CDR1 SEHNR and CDR2 FQNEAQ (reference sequence). This CDR3 is 12 amino acids long. CDR3 sequence reads: CASSLPNQPQHF. CDR3 bases: TGTGCCAGCAGCTTACCAAATCAGCCCCAGCATTTT. The full variable domain, completed using reference TRBV7-9 and TRBJ1-5, is DTGVSQNPRHKITKRGQNVTFRCDPISEHNRLYWYRQTLGQGPEFLTYFQNEAQLEKSRLLSDRFSAERPKGSFSTLEIQRTEQGDSAMYLCASSLPNQPQHFGDGTRLSIL.

This clone has only one observation. V and J are TRBV19 and TRBJ2-7; 10 bases align to TRBD1. The CDR3 sequence is 15 residues long. Germline loops: CDR1 LNHDA, CDR2 SQIVND (reference sequence). The ends lost 5 bases at V and 5 bases at J; junction bases unmatched: 9. The CDR3 nucleotides read TGTGCCAGTAGTTTCCCGGGACAGGGGACACACGAGCAGTACTTC. This gives the protein CASSFPGQGTHEQYF.

This chain joins TRBV9 and TRBJ2-7; maybe TRBD2 (6 bases). Germline V gene lookup returns CDR1 SGDLS and CDR2 YYNGEE. The CDR3 has 13 amino acids. Trimming shortened V by 4 bases and J by 2 bases, and 10 bases separated the two germline ends. As DNA, the CDR3 is TGTGCCAGCAGCCCCGGGGGTACCTACGAGCAGTACTTC. It translates to CASSPGGTYEQYF.

CDR3 sequence reads: CASNPIRGSGANVLTF. The DNA for the CDR3 is TGTGCCAGCAACCCAATTAGGGGGTCTGGGGCCAACGTCCTGACTTTC. This sequence joins TRBV11-2 and TRBJ2-6; D is perhaps TRBD1 (6 bases). Germline V gives CDR1 SGHAT, CDR2 FQNNGV. The CDR3 has 16 amino acids. V was trimmed by 7 bases and J by 1 base, leaving 14 bases between them.

The rearrangement uses TRBV6-1 and TRBJ2-3, with TRBD2 identical over 9 bases. CDR1 MNHNS and CDR2 SASEGT come from the germline V gene. There are 15 residues in the CDR3. V shed 5 bases, J shed 2 bases, and the junction held 5 bases outside the gene matches. In nucleotides, the CDR3 is TGTGCCAGCAGTACTAGCGGGCCTTTCACAGATACGCAGTATTTT. Protein sequence: CASSTSGPFTDTQYF.

This rearrangement joins TRBV7-2 to TRBJ2-7, with a weak D call TRBD2 (6 bases). The germline CDR1 and CDR2 sequences are SGHTA and FQGNSA. The length of the CDR3 is 14 residues. Trimming took 5 bases from V and 0 from J, leaving 11 bases between them. This CDR3 is CASSPRDFSYEQYF. CDR3 sequence (DNA): TGTGCCAGCAGCCCACGGGACTTCTCCTACGAGCAGTACTTC.

The chain uses TRBV7-9 and TRBJ1-1; no clear D. The CDR3 sequence is 12 residues long. Germline CDR1 is SEHNR and CDR2 is FQNEAQ (reference sequence). Trimming took 6 bases from V and 6 from J, leaving 11 bases between them. CDR3 sequence reads: CASRPGSAEAFF. The CDR3 DNA sequence: TGTGCCAGCAGGCCTGGGAGCGCTGAAGCTTTCTTT.

J is TRBJ2-5 and V is TRBV25-1; D gene ambiguous. CDR3 length: 11 residues. Germline V CDR1 and CDR2: MGHDK, SYGVNS. Trimming left V 5 bases short and J 5 bases short, with 6 bases between. In nucleotides, the CDR3 is TGTGCCAGCAGTATCGGGGAGACCCAGTACTTC. It is translated as CASSIGETQYF.

J is TRBJ2-7 and V is TRBV11-2; TRBD2 aligns across 9 bases. CDR1 and CDR2 (germline): SGHAT, FQNNGV. This CDR3 comprises 16 residues. V was pared by 1 base and J by 2 bases, with 6 bases of the junction left unmatched. The CDR3 coding sequence is TGTGCCAGCAGCTTAGCTGGACTAGCGTCGACCTACGAGCAGTACTTC. Protein: CASSLAGLASTYEQYF.